A single sample is the source of the 29 T cell receptor beta chains below, sequenced in a study of CD8 T cells in Susac syndrome (dated by TCRdb to about 2019). Receptors were amplified or captured by the immunoSEQ multiplex PCR assay. RNA was extracted with the RNeasy kit and about 0.5 to 1 ug was reverse transcribed using random hexamers. TCRdb took the public reads, trimmed them with fastp at Q25, ran MiXCR for clone calling and kept in-frame beta chains. Rows matching on CDR3 protein sequence are summarized as one entry with the most common DNA and genes. The sample yields about 190,000 distinct CDR3 sequences; approximately 95% were counted once. The ten largest clones take up 0.16% of the sample. Sequencing input: CD8+ T cells from PBMCs. These receptors were obtained from a human donor with Susac syndrome.

The CDR3 region has the DNA TGTGCCTGGAGTCCTAACACAGGGAGGTACACCTTC. Its translation is CAWSPNTGRYTF. The rearrangement joins TRBV30 to TRBJ1-2, with D perhaps matching TRBD1 (6 bases). This CDR3 comprises 12 residues. Between the trimmed V and J ends, which lost 2 bases and 11 bases, there was a span of 15 bases. Looked up from germline, CDR1 is GTSNPN and CDR2 is SVGIG (reference sequence).

The chain combines TRBV6-1 with TRBJ1-5; possible D gene TRBD1, 6 bases. The CDR3 is 14 residues long. Trimming stripped 5 bases from V and 2 bases from J, with 10 bases between. The germline V gene has CDR1 MNHNS and CDR2 SASEGT. This chain's CDR3 is CASSQQGGNQPQHF. The CDR3 bases are TGTGCCAGCAGTCAACAGGGAGGCAATCAGCCCCAGCATTTT.

This clonotype was found once. V usage is TRBV2 and J usage is TRBJ2-3, with TRBD2 identical over 9 bases. The V gene's germline CDR1 is SNHLY and CDR2 FYNNEI. Germline trimming cut 3 bases from V and 3 bases from J; bases unmatched to any gene: 7. CDR3 length: 16 amino acids. This chain's CDR3 is CASSDLGGLATDTQYF. The CDR3 region has the DNA TGTGCCAGCAGTGATCTCGGTGGACTAGCGACAGATACGCAGTATTTT.

This sequence joins TRBV29-1 and TRBJ1-4; D possibly corresponds to TRBD1 (6 bases). Germline values: CDR1 SQVTM, CDR2 ANQGSEA. V lost 3 bases and J 5 bases, leaving 7 bases between the germline ends. This CDR3 has 12 residues. The CDR3 DNA reads as TGCAGCGTTGACAGGGGAAATGAAAAACTGTTTTTT. Encoded protein: CSVDRGNEKLFF.

This chain uses TRBV7-8 with TRBJ2-7; 8 bases agree with TRBD1. J was trimmed by 6 bases and V by 9 bases; bases with no gene match: 4. From germline, CDR1 is SGHVS and CDR2 FQNEAQ. This CDR3 comprises 11 residues. The CDR3 coding sequence is TGTGCCAGTCAACAGGGGGTCGAGCAGTACTTC. As protein: CASQQGVEQYF.

The gene calls are TRBV20-1 and TRBJ1-2; no reliable D call. CDR1 is DFQATT and CDR2 is SNEGSKA in the germline V gene (reference sequence). CDR3 length: 11 amino acids. The V and J ends lost 1 base and 8 bases respectively, with 8 bases between them. Here the CDR3 DNA reads TGCAGTGCTAGAGGTTCAGAGGGCTACACCTTC. Encoded protein: CSARGSEGYTF.

The chain has TRBV21-1 and TRBJ2-1. TRBV21-1 is deemed a pseudogene. The CDR3 is 16 residues long. In DNA form, the CDR3 reads TGTGCCAGCAGCACTAAAAAATCGGGCTCCTACAATGAGCAGTTCTTC. Translated, it gives CASSTKKSGSYNEQFF.

The chain employs TRBV2 and TRBJ2-1, with D uncertain. V lost 4 bases, J lost 2 bases, and 6 bases lay in between. This CDR3 contains 13 residues. Germline V gene data show CDR1 as SNHLY and CDR2 as FYNNEI. The CDR3 DNA sequence: TGTGCCAGCAGTGGCCGCACCTACAATGAGCAGTTCTTC. Translated, it gives CASSGRTYNEQFF.

The chain is built from TRBV7-9 and TRBJ2-7; the D gene is possibly TRBD1 (6 bases). The V end lost 4 bases, the J end lost 2 bases, and 12 bases lay between the germline ends. This CDR3 comprises 14 residues. CDR1 SEHNR and CDR2 FQNEAQ come from the germline V gene (reference sequence). CDR3 bases: TGTGCCAGCAGCTCTAGTGGACAGCCCTACGAGCAGTACTTC. Translating it yields CASSSSGQPYEQYF.

J is TRBJ1-1 and V is TRBV28; TRBD1 agrees at 7 bases. The CDR3 loop spans 10 amino acids. With V trimmed by 8 bases and J by 12 bases, 6 bases remained unmatched. Germline V gene data show CDR1 as MDHEN and CDR2 as SYDVKM. CDR3 DNA: TGTGCCAGCGAGGGGGCAGTGCCTTTCTTT. It translates to CASEGAVPFF.

This chain uses TRBV4-1 with TRBJ1-1; D not resolved. Trimming took 0 bases from V and 0 from J, leaving 8 bases between them. This CDR3 region has 15 residues. Germline CDR1 MGHRA, CDR2 YSYEKL. The CDR3 loop is CASSQDLVMNTEAFF. CDR3 bases: TGCGCCAGCAGCCAAGATCTGGTCATGAACACTGAAGCTTTCTTT.

The V call is TRBV28, the J call TRBJ1-4; 7 nucleotides match TRBD1. Germline CDR1 and CDR2: MDHEN and SYDVKM. CDR3 length: 15 amino acids. The J segment lost 4 bases and the V segment lost 4 bases, leaving 6 bases of the junction unmatched. CDR3 DNA: TGTGCCAGCAGTTGGGACAGATCTGGTAATGAAAAACTGTTTTTT. Its translation is CASSWDRSGNEKLFF.

The chain is built from TRBV7-9 and TRBJ1-1; D not certain. The length of the CDR3 is 14 residues. The germline V gene encodes CDR1 SEHNR and CDR2 FQNEAQ (reference sequence). Trimming stripped 5 bases from V and 4 bases from J, with 14 bases between. The CDR3 sequence: CASSPPVPATEAFF. The CDR3 coding sequence is TGTGCCAGCAGCCCCCCAGTACCCGCCACTGAAGCTTTCTTT.

The CDR3 bases are TGTGCCAACCCACAGGGGGCCGCAGATACGCAGTATTTT. Amino acids: CANPQGAADTQYF. This rearrangement joins TRBV27 to TRBJ2-3; TRBD1 aligns across 9 bases. This CDR3 is 13 amino acids long. Per germline, CDR1 MNHEY and CDR2 SMNVEV (reference sequence). J was trimmed by 4 bases and V by 10 bases; bases with no gene match: 6.

CDR3 nucleotides: TGTGCCAGTAGTATGGTGGGACAGATCACCGGGGAGCTGTTTTTT. Its translation: CASSMVGQITGELFF. The V and J genes are TRBV19 and TRBJ2-2; 7 nucleotides match TRBD1. The ends lost 3 bases at V and 4 bases at J; junction bases unmatched: 5. CDR1 and CDR2 (germline): LNHDA, SQIVND (reference sequence). The CDR3 is 15 residues long.

The rearrangement links TRBV6-5 to TRBJ1-1; the D gene is possibly TRBD1 (5 bases). This CDR3 has 12 amino acids. Germline V gene data show CDR1 as MNHEY and CDR2 as SVGAGI. Trimming stripped 10 bases from V and 1 base from J, with 10 bases between. CDR3 loop: CATQVGNTEAFF. The CDR3 DNA follows: TGTGCCACACAGGTTGGGAACACTGAAGCTTTCTTT.

The chain uses TRBV28 and TRBJ2-7, with D perhaps being TRBD1 or TRBD2 (6 bases each). The V end lost 6 bases, the J end lost 5 bases, and 17 bases lay between the germline ends. Germline CDR1 is MDHEN and CDR2 is SYDVKM. The CDR3 totals 14 residues. The CDR3 sequence: CASRTDEGEDEQYF. The CDR3 DNA follows: TGTGCCAGCAGAACCGACGAGGGGGAGGACGAGCAGTACTTC.

The chain combines TRBV28 with TRBJ1-1; D unresolved. The V end lost 5 bases, the J end lost 0 bases, and 7 bases lay between the germline ends. CDR1 is MDHEN, CDR2 SYDVKM, per germline. The CDR3 runs 13 residues. The CDR3 region is CASSPRLNTEAFF. The CDR3 nucleotides are TGTGCCAGCAGTCCCCGCTTGAACACTGAAGCTTTCTTT.

This chain links TRBV7-2 with TRBJ2-4; D ambiguous. The CDR3 consists of 14 residues. Germline V gene sequence: CDR1 SGHTA, CDR2 FQGNSA. The germline V and J ends were trimmed by 1 base and 0 bases, with 4 bases remaining between them. Here the CDR3 DNA reads TGTGCCAGCAGCTTAGGAGCAGCCAAAAACATTCAGTACTTC. It yields the protein CASSLGAAKNIQYF.

This clonotype was observed once. Germline is not matched at one junction end, which may reflect a read error. The gene calls are TRBV28 and TRBJ2-7; D gene uncertain. The CDR3 contains 11 residues. Germline V gives CDR1 MDHEN, CDR2 SYDVKM. The CDR3 reads CASRLGIEQYF. The CDR3 DNA reads as TGTGCCAGCCGTTTAGGGATCGAGCAGTACTTC.

The rearrangement joins TRBV6-5 to TRBJ2-1; 11 positions match TRBD1. Germline V gives CDR1 MNHEY, CDR2 SVGAGI. V was clipped by 6 bases and J by 8 bases; unmatched bases: 9. The CDR3 is made up of 15 amino acids. CDR3 sequence (DNA): TGTGCCAGCAGCGAGGACAGGGGGCTAGTAGATGAGCAGTTCTTC. Translated: CASSEDRGLVDEQFF.

J is TRBJ2-7 and V is TRBV5-6; D remains ambiguous. The germline V and J ends were trimmed by 0 bases and 2 bases, with 12 bases remaining between them. From germline, CDR1 is SGHDT and CDR2 YYEEEE. The CDR3 totals 15 residues. The CDR3 region is CASSLERAATYEQYF. CDR3 DNA sequence: TGTGCCAGCAGCTTGGAAAGGGCAGCGACCTACGAGCAGTACTTC.

The V gene is TRBV30, the J gene TRBJ2-3; 8 positions match TRBD2. V was clipped by 0 bases and J by 2 bases; unmatched bases: 4. The germline V gene encodes CDR1 GTSNPN and CDR2 SVGIG (reference sequence). The CDR3 spans 15 residues. The CDR3 loop reads CAWSVGGGLTDTQYF. The DNA for the CDR3 is TGTGCCTGGAGTGTTGGCGGGGGGCTCACAGATACGCAGTATTTT.

The V call is TRBV15, the J call TRBJ1-5; D unclear. The CDR3 is 15 residues long. Looked up from germline, CDR1 is LNHNV and CDR2 is YYDKDF (reference sequence). The V and J ends lost 5 bases and 0 bases respectively, with 11 bases between them. Written as DNA, the CDR3 is TGTGCCACCAGCTTAGAGTTTTATAGCAATCAGCCCCAGCATTTT. The encoded protein is CATSLEFYSNQPQHF.

V gene TRBV19 combines with J gene TRBJ2-1, with D perhaps matching TRBD1 (6 bases). CDR1 LNHDA and CDR2 SQIVND come from the germline V gene (reference sequence). CDR3 length: 12 residues. V lost 6 bases and J 9 bases, leaving 12 bases between the germline ends. The CDR3 nucleotides read TGTGCCAGTAGCCTTACAGGGACTGAGCAGTTCTTC. Translation gives CASSLTGTEQFF.

V usage is TRBV13 and J usage is TRBJ1-2, with D perhaps matching TRBD1 (6 bases). The germline gives CDR1 PRHDT, CDR2 FYEKMQ (reference sequence). The CDR3 is 17 residues long. V lost 0 bases and J 8 bases, leaving 22 bases between the germline ends. CDR3 DNA sequence: TGTGCCAGCAGCTTAGGAATAACAGGGATTATTGGTGACGGCTACACCTTC. Amino acids: CASSLGITGIIGDGYTF.

This clonotype was seen once. The chain has TRBV7-8 and TRBJ2-3, with D perhaps matching TRBD2 (6 bases). V was cut by 5 bases and J by 2 bases, with 20 bases left in between. This CDR3 has 17 residues. CDR1 is SGHVS and CDR2 is FQNEAQ in the germline V gene. The CDR3 is CASSLTPGLAITDTQYF. CDR3 nucleotide sequence: TGTGCCAGCAGCCTCACCCCGGGACTGGCAATCACAGATACGCAGTATTTT.

This rearrangement joins TRBV28 to TRBJ2-7, with 7 bases identical to TRBD2. From germline, CDR1 is MDHEN and CDR2 SYDVKM. The CDR3 is 11 residues long. V shed 9 bases, J shed 3 bases, and the junction held 2 bases outside the gene matches. CDR3 region: CASGGGYEQYF. For the CDR3, the DNA is TGTGCCAGTGGGGGGGGCTACGAGCAGTACTTC. The entire variable domain, with the rest obtained from reference TRBV28 and TRBJ2-7, is as follows: DVKVTQSSRYLVKRTGEKVFLECVQDMDHENMFWYRQDPGLGLRLIYFSYDVKMKEKGDIPEGYSVSREKKERFSLILESASTNQTSMYLCASGGGYEQYFGPGTRLTVT.

The chain is built from TRBV20-1 and TRBJ2-7; D is uncertain. The CDR3 runs 12 residues. V was trimmed by 6 bases and J by 3 bases, leaving 12 bases between them. CDR1 is DFQATT and CDR2 is SNEGSKA in the germline V gene (reference sequence). CDR3 sequence: CSAPSMGYEQYF. The CDR3 bases are TGCAGTGCCCCCTCCATGGGCTACGAGCAGTACTTC.